This T cell receptor (beta chain) emerged from a study of control samples from healthy donors and cancer patients. V shed 3 bases and J 1 base; nucleotides not matched to a gene: 6. In germline, CDR1 is GTSNPN, CDR2 SVGIG (reference sequence). CDR3 length: 16 amino acids. Clones were sequenced by immunoSEQ multiplex PCR, and TCRdb holds only the in-frame ones, with some missing. Of around 52,000 clones detected, 91% appear once; the ten largest clones hold roughly 0.91%. This chain connects TRBV30 to TRBJ2-2; TRBD1 agrees at 9 bases. The sequence came from a man aged 30 to 45 with colorectal cancer. The material sequenced was PBMCs. The CDR3 DNA sequence: TGTGCCTGGAGGACCCGGGACAGGGTGAACACCGGGGAGCTGTTTTTT. The encoded protein is CAWRTRDRVNTGELFF.